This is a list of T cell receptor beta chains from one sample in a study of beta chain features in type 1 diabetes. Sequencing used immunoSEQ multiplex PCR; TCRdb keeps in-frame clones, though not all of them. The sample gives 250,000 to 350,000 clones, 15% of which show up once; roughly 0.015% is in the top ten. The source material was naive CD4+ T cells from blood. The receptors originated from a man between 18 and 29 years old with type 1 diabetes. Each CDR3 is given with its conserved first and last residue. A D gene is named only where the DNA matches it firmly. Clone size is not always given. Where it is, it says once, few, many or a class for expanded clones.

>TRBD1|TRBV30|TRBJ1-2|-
CAWGQGGSNYGYTF
TGTGCCTGGGGACAGGGAGGGTCTAACTATGGCTACACCTTC
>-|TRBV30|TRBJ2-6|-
CAWSTVSGANVLTF
TGTGCCTGGAGCACAGTATCTGGGGCCAACGTCCTGACTTTC
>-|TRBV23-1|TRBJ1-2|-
CASSQLMDRRHYGYTF
TGCGCCAGCAGTCAATTGATGGACAGACGCCACTATGGCTACACCTTC
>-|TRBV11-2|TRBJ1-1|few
CASSLAQGRGGTEAFF
TGTGCCAGCAGCTTAGCCCAGGGAAGAGGGGGCACTGAAGCTTTCTTT
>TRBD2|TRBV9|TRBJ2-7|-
CASSATSVHSYEQYF
TGTGCCAGCAGCGCAACTAGCGTACACTCCTACGAGCAGTACTTC
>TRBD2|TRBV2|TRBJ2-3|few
CAGKTSGGTDTQYF
TGTGCCGGCAAGACTAGCGGGGGGACAGATACGCAGTATTTT
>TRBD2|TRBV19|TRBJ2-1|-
CASSTRGGAYNEQFF
TGTGCCAGTAGTACCCGCGGGGGGGCCTACAATGAGCAGTTCTTC
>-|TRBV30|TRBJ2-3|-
CAWMQGTTSTDTQYF
TGTGCCTGGATGCAGGGGACTACTAGCACAGATACGCAGTATTTT
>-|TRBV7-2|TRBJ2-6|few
CASSSGASGANVLTF
TGTGCCAGCTCGTCTGGGGCCTCTGGGGCCAACGTCCTGACTTTC
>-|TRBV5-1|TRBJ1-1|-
CASSPLRGNMNTEAFF
TGCGCCAGCAGCCCCCTAAGGGGGAACATGAACACTGAAGCTTTCTTT
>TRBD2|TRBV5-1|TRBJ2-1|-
CASSLGASGRFQFF
TGCGCCAGCAGCTTGGGGGCTAGCGGGAGGTTCCAGTTCTTC
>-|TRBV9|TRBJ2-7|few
CASSVGSGGATYEQYF
TGTGCCAGCAGCGTAGGGTCCGGGGGTGCTACCTACGAGCAGTACTTC
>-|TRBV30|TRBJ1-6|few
CAWSVGPYSPLHF
TGTGCCTGGAGTGTTGGGCCATATTCACCCCTCCACTTT
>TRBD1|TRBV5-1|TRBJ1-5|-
CASSLDGQGTQPQHF
TGCGCCAGCAGCTTAGACGGACAGGGGACTCAGCCCCAGCATTTT
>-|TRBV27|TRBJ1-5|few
CASSPDSLNQPQHF
TGTGCCAGCAGTCCCGACAGCCTCAATCAGCCCCAGCATTTT
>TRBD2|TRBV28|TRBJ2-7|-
CASSLGGGSPYEQYF
TGTGCCAGCAGTTTGGGCGGGGGATCGCCTTACGAGCAGTACTTC
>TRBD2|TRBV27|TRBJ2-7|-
CASSLIAGAYEQYF
TGTGCCAGCAGTTTAATAGCGGGGGCCTACGAGCAGTACTTC
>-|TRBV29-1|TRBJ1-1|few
CSVTEYTEAFF
TGCAGCGTGACAGAGTACACTGAAGCTTTCTTT
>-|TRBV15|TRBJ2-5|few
CATSRSRTRGETQYF
TGTGCCACCAGCAGATCCCGGACAAGGGGAGAGACCCAGTACTTC
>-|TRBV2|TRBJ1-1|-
CASTRRTEAFF
TGTGCCAGCACGAGGCGGACTGAAGCTTTCTTT
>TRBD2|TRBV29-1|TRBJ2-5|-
CSVDAASGVGETQYF
TGCAGCGTTGACGCGGCTAGCGGGGTGGGAGAGACCCAGTACTTC
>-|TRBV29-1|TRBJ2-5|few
CSVGGGAMSQYF
TGCAGCGTTGGTGGGGGGGCCATGTCCCAGTACTTC
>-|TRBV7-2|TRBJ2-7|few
CASSLQVYEQYF
TGTGCCAGCAGCTTACAGGTCTACGAGCAGTACTTC
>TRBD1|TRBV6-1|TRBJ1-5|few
CASSEVETGTYQPQHF
TGTGCCAGCAGTGAAGTCGAGACAGGGACTTATCAGCCCCAGCATTTT